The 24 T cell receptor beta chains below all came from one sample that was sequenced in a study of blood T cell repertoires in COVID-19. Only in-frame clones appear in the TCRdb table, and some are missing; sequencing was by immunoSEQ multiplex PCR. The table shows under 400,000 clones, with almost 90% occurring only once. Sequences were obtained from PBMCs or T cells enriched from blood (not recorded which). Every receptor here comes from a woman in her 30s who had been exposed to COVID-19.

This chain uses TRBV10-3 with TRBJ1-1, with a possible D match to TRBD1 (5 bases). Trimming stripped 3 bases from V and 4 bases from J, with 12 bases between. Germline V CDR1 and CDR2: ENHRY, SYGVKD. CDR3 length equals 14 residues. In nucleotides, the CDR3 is TGTGCCATCAGTGAAGACGGGGGGGGCACTGAAGCTTTCTTT. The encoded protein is CAISEDGGGTEAFF.

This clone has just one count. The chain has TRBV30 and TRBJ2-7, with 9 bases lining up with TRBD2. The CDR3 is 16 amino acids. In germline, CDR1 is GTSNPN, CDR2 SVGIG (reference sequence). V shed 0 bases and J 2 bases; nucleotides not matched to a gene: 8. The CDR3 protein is CAWSVERGGRAYEQYF. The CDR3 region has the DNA TGTGCCTGGAGTGTGGAAAGGGGCGGGAGGGCCTACGAGCAGTACTTC.

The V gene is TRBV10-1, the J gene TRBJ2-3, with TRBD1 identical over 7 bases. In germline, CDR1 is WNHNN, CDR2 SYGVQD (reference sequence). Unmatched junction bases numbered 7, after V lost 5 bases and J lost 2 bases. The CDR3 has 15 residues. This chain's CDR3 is CASSRSTGFTDTQYF. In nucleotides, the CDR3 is TGCGCCAGCAGTCGATCGACAGGGTTCACAGATACGCAGTATTTT.

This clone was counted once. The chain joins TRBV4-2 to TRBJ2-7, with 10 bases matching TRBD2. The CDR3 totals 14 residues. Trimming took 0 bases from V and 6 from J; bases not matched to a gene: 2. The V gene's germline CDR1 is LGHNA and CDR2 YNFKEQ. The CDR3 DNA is TGTGCCAGCAGCCAAGAGACTAGCGGGCGCGAGCAGTACTTC. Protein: CASSQETSGREQYF.

CDR3 region: CSVSYTGDRYGYTF. The CDR3 DNA follows: TGCAGCGTTTCCTACACAGGGGACCGCTATGGCTACACCTTC. This chain connects TRBV29-1 to TRBJ1-2; 7 bases line up with TRBD1. The J segment lost 4 bases and the V segment lost 5 bases, leaving 10 bases of the junction unmatched. This CDR3 comprises 14 residues. Germline V CDR1 and CDR2: SQVTM, ANQGSEA.

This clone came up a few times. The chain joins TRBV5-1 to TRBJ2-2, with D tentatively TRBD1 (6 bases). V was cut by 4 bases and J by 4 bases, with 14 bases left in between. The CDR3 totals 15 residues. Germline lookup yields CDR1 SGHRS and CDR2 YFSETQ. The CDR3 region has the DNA TGCGCCAGCAGCCCAGCGACAGGACCCACCGGGGAGCTGTTTTTT. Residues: CASSPATGPTGELFF.

The CDR3 DNA reads as TGTGCCAGCAGCCGGGGCGGGAGCGACACAGATACGCAGTATTTT. Protein product: CASSRGGSDTDTQYF. This rearrangement joins TRBV4-2 to TRBJ2-3; 7 nucleotides agree with TRBD2. The ends lost 4 bases at V and 2 bases at J; junction bases unmatched: 6. This CDR3 is built from 15 residues. Germline V CDR1 and CDR2: LGHNA, YNFKEQ.

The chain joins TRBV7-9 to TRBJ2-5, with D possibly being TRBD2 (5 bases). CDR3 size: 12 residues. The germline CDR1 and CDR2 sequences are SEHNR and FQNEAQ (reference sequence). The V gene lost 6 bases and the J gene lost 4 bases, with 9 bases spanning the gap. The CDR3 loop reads CASRGVRETQYF. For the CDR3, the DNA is TGTGCCAGCAGGGGAGTTCGAGAGACCCAGTACTTC.

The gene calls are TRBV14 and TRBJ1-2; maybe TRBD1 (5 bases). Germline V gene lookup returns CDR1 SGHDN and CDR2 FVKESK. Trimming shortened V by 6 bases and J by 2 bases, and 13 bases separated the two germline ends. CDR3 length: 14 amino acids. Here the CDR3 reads CASSWGRPNYGYTF. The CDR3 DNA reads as TGTGCCAGCAGTTGGGGCAGGCCCAACTATGGCTACACCTTC. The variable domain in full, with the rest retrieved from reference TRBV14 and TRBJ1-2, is EAGVTQFPSHSVIEKGQTVTLRCDPISGHDNLYWYRRVMGKEIKFLLHFVKESKQDESGMPNNRFLAERTGGTYSTLKVQPAELEDSGVYFCASSWGRPNYGYTFGSGTRLTVV.

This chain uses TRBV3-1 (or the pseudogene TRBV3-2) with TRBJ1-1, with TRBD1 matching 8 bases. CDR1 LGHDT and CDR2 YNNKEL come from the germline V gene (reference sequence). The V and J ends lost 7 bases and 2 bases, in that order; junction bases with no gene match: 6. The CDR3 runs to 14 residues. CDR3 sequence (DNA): TGTGCCAGCACCACGACAGGGGTTAACACTGAAGCTTTCTTT. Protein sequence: CASTTTGVNTEAFF.

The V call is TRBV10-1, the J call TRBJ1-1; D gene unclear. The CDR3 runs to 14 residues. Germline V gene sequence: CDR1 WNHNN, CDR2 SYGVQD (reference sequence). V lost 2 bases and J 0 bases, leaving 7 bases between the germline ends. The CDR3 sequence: CASSERGLNTEAFF. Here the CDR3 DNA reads TGCGCCAGCAGTGAGCGGGGATTGAACACTGAAGCTTTCTTT.

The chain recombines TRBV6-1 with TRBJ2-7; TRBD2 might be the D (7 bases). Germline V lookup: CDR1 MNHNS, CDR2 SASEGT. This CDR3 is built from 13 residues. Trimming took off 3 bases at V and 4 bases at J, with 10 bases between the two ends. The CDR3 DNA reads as TGTGCCAGCAGTGAGAGGGGGGGGTACGAGCAGTACTTC. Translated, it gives CASSERGGYEQYF.

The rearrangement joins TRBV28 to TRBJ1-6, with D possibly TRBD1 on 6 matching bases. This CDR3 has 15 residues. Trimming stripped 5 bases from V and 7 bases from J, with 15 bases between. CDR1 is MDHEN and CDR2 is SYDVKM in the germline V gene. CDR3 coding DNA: TGTGCCAGCAGTCTTACAGGGTCCGTCAATTCACCCCTCCACTTT. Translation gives CASSLTGSVNSPLHF.

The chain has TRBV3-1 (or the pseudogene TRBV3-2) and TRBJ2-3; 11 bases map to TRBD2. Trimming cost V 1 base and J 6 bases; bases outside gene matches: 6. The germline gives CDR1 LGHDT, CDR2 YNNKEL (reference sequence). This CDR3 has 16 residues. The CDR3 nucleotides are TGTGCCAGCAGCCAAGCCTTAGCGGGAGGGCCGGATACGCAGTATTTT. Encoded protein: CASSQALAGGPDTQYF.

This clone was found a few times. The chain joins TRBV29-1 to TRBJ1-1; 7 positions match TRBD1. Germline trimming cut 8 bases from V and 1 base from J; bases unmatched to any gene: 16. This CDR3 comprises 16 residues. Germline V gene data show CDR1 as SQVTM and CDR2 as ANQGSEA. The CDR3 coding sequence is TGCAGCAGCCGCCGGACGACCGGGACAGCGAACACTGAAGCTTTCTTT. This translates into CSSRRTTGTANTEAFF.

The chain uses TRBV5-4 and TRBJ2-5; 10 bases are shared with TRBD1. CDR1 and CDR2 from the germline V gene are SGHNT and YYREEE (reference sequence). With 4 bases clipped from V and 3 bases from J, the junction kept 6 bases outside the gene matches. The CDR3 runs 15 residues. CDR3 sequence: CASSTPTGGEETQYF. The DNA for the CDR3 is TGTGCCAGCAGCACCCCGACAGGGGGCGAAGAGACCCAGTACTTC.

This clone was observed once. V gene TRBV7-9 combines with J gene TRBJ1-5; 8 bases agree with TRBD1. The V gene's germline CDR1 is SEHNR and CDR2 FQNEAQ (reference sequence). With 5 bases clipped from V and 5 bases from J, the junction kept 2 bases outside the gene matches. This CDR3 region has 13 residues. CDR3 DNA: TGTGCCAGCAGCGGACAGGGCGATCAGCCCCAGCATTTT. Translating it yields CASSGQGDQPQHF.

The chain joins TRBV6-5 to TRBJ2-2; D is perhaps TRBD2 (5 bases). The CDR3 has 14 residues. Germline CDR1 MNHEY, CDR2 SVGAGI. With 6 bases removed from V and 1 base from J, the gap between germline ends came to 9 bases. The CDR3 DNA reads TGTGCCAGCAGACCACTAGGGAACACCGGGGAGCTGTTTTTT. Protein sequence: CASRPLGNTGELFF.

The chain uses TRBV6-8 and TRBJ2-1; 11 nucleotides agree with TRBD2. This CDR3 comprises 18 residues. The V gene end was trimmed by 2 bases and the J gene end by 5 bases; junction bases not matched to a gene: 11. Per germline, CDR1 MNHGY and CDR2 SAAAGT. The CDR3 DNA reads TGTGCCAGCAGTTACCCCACTAGCGGGGGAAAACCGGACAATGAGCAGTTCTTC. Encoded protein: CASSYPTSGGKPDNEQFF.

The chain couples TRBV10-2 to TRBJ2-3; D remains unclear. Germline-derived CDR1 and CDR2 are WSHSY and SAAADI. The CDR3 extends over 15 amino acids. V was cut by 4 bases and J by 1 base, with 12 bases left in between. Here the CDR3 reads CASSGTQLRTDTQYF. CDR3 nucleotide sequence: TGCGCCAGCAGTGGTACACAGTTGCGCACAGATACGCAGTATTTT.

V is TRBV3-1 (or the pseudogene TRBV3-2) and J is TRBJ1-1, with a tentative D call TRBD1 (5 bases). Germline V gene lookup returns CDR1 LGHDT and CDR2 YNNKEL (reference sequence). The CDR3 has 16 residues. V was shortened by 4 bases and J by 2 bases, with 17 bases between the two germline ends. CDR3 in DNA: TGTGCCAGCAGCCGAGTCACAGGAGAAACCAACACTGAAGCTTTCTTT. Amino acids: CASSRVTGETNTEAFF.

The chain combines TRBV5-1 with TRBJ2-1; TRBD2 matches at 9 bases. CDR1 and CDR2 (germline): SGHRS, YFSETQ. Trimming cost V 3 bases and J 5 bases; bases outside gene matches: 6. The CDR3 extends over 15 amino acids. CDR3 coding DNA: TGCGCCAGCAGCTGGGGACTAGCTCAACACAATGAGCAGTTCTTC. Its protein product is CASSWGLAQHNEQFF.

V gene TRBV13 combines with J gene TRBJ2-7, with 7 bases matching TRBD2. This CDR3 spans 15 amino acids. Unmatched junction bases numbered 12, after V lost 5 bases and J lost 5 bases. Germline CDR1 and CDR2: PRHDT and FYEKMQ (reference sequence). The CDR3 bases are TGTGCCAGCAGCCACAGCGGGACCCCAGGCGACGAGCAGTACTTC. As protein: CASSHSGTPGDEQYF.

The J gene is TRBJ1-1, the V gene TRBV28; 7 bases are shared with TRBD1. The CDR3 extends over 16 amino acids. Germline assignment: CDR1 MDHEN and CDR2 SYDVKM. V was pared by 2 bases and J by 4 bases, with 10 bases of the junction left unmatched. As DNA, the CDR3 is TGTGCCAGCAGTTTAAGGGGGCGCCCCTATATCACTGAAGCTTTCTTT. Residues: CASSLRGRPYITEAFF.